This T cell receptor beta chain was captured by sequencing in a study of early T cells in non-severe SARS-CoV-2 infection. Study in general: From unsorted whole blood, bulk RNA was sequenced, and the chains remained unpaired.

Many counts were recorded for this clonotype. TCRdb re-derived calls from the 5' RACE reads in MiXCR, one entry per CDR3 protein. The table shows some 63,000 distinct CDR3 sequences, with about an eighth occurring only once. Sequencing was done on a sample of whole blood. The sequence was collected from an adult who was a healthcare worker with PCR-confirmed SARS-CoV-2 infection or an uninfected control (not recorded which).

For the CDR3, the DNA is TGCGCCAGCAATTTCGGGGGACTCTCCTACGAGCAGTACTTC. Translation gives CASNFGGLSYEQYF. The chain joins TRBV10-2 to TRBJ2-7, with D perhaps matching TRBD2 (6 bases). Germline CDR1 and CDR2: WSHSY and SAAADI. The V end was cut by 7 bases, the J end by 0 bases, with 13 bases between. The CDR3 is 14 residues long.